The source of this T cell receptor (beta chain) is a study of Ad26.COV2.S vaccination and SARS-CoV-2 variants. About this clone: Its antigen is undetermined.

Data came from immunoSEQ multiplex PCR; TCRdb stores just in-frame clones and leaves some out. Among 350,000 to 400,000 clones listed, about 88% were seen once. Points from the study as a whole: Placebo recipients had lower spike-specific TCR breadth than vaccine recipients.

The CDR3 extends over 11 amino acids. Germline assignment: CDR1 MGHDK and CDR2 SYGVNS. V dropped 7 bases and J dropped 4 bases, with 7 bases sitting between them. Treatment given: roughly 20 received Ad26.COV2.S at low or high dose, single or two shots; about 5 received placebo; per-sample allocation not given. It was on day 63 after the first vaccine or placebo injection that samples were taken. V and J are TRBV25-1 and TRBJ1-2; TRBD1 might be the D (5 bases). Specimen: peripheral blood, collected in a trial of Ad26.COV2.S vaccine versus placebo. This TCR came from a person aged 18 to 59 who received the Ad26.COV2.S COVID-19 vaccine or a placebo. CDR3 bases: TGTGCCAGCACCGGGGGCTATGGCTACACCTTC. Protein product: CASTGGYGYTF.